The clone carrying this T cell receptor (beta chain) came up once. Its cognate antigen is unknown. This specimen comes from a study of cytomegalovirus exposure and HLA in healthy donors. Study-level results: Researchers catalogued approximately 160 TCR beta chains as cytomegalovirus-associated. Immune exposure data for these donors was limited to CMV serostatus. Presence/absence results assume similar sequencing depth per donor, which may not hold. Later analysis associated a missense DCLRE1C variant with TCR beta V- and J-gene trimming.

Germline V gene sequence: CDR1 MNHNS, CDR2 SASEGT. V shed 9 bases and J 5 bases; nucleotides not matched to a gene: 10. CDR3 length equals 14 residues. Use of 60 Vbeta and 13 Jbeta primers characterized the PCR. Assay used: immunoSEQ multiplex PCR; TCRdb lists only in-frame clones, some missing. The sample has approximately 170,000 clones, about four fifths seen once. The material sequenced was PBMCs. J is TRBJ2-5 and V is TRBV6-1, with 9 bases fitting TRBD2. The clonotype originates from a man aged 25-45 years in good health and CMV-seropositive. The CDR3 DNA is TGTGCCAGGGGGAGCGGGGGGCCGGGTGAGACCCAGTACTTC. Its protein is CARGSGGPGETQYF.